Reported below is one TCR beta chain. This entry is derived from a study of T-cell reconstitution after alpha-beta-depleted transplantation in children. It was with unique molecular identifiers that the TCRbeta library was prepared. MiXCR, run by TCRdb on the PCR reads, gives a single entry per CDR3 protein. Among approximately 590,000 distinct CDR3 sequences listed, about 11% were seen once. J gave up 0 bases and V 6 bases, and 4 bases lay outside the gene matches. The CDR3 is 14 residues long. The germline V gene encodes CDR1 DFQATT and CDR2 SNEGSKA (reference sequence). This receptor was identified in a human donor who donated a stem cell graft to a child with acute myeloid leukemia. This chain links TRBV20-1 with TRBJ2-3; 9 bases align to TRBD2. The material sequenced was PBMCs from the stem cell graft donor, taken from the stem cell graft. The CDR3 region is CSALSGGSTDTQYF. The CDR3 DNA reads TGCAGTGCCCTTAGCGGGGGCAGCACAGATACGCAGTATTTT.